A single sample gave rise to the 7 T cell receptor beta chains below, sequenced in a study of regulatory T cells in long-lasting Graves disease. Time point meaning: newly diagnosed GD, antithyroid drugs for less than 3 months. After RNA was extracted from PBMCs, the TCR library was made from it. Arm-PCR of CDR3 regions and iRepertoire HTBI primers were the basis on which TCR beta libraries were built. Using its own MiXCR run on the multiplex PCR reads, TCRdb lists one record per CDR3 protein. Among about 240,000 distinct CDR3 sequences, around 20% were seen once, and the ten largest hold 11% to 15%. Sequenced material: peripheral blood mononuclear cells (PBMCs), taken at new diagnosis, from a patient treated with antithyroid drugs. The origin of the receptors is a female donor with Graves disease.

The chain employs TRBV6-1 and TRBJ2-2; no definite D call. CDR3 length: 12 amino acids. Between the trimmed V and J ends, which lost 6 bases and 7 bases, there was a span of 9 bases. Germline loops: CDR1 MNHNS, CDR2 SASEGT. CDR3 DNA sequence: TGTGCCAGCAGATTAGCCGTCGGGGAGCTGTTTTTT. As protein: CASRLAVGELFF.

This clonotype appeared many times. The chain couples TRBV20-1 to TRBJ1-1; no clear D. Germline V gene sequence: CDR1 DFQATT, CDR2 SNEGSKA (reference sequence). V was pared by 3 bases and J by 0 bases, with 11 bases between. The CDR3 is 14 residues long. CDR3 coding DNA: TGCAGTGCTAGTCCCAGGAGGCTGAACACTGAAGCTTTCTTT. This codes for CSASPRRLNTEAFF.

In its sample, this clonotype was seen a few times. CDR3 region: CASSPPASGELFF. For the CDR3, the DNA is TGTGCCAGCAGCCCCCCCGCGAGCGGGGAGCTGTTTTTT. This rearrangement joins TRBV5-6 to TRBJ2-2; no definite D call. This CDR3 is 13 amino acids long. Germline CDR1 reads SGHDT; CDR2 reads YYEEEE. Trimming took 4 bases from V and 7 from J, leaving 11 bases between them.

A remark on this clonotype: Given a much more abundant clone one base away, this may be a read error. CDR3 sequence: CASSETARDSPLHF. The CDR3 DNA reads as TGTGCCAGCAGTGAGACGGCCCGGGATTCACCCCTCCACTTT. The gene calls are TRBV6-1 and TRBJ1-6, with no clear D. There are 14 residues in the CDR3. Germline V gene sequence: CDR1 MNHNS, CDR2 SASEGT. V was trimmed by 3 bases and J by 8 bases, leaving 11 bases between them.

CDR3: CSVLQGFNEQFF. CDR3 coding DNA: TGCAGCGTCCTACAGGGTTTTAATGAGCAGTTCTTC. The chain couples TRBV29-1 to TRBJ2-1; D is possibly TRBD1 (6 bases). The V gene lost 6 bases and the J gene lost 7 bases, with 13 bases spanning the gap. The CDR3 runs to 12 residues. Germline V CDR1 and CDR2: SQVTM, ANQGSEA.

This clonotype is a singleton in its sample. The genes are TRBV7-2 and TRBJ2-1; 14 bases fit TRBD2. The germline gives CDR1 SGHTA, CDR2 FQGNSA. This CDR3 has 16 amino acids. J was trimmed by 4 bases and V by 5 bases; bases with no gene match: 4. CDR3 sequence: CASSGTSGRAYNEQFF. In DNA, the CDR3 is TGTGCCAGCAGCGGGACTAGCGGGAGAGCATACAATGAGCAGTTCTTC.

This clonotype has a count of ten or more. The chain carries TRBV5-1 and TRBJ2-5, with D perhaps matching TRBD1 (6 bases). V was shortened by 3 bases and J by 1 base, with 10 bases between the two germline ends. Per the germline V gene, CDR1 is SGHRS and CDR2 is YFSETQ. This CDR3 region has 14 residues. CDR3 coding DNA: TGCGCCAGCAGCTCGGACAGCGTCCAAGAGACCCAGTACTTC. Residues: CASSSDSVQETQYF.